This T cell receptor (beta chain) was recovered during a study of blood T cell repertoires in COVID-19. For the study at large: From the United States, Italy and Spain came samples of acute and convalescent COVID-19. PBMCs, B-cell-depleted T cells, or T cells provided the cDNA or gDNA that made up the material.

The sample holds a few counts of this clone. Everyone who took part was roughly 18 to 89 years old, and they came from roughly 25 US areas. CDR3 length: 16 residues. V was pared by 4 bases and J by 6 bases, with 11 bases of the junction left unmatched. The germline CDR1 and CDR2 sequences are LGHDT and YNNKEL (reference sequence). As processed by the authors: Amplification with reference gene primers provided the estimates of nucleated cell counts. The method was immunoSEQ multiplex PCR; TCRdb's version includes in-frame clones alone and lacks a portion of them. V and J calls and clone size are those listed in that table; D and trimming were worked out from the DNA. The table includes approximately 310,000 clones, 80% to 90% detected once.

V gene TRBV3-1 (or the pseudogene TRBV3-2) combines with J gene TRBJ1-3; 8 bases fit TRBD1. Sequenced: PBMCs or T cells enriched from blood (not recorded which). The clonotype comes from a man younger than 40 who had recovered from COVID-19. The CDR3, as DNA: TGTGCCAGCAGCCGGGGTGGACAGGGCAGGGAAAACACCATATATTTT. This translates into CASSRGGQGRENTIYF.